The entry that follows covers one TCR beta chain sequence. This sample was included in a study of CD8+CD57+ T cells in acquired aplastic anemia. Turning to the study itself: CD4+ and CD8+ cells, once sorted, gave DNA averaging about 3 ug.

The use of genomic DNA as template underpinned the TCR beta VDJ and CDR3 profiling. Using its own MiXCR run on the reads, TCRdb lists one record per CDR3 protein. The sample has around 170,000 distinct CDR3 sequences, around 60% seen once. There are 15 residues in the CDR3. Germline V lookup: CDR1 SGHDN, CDR2 FVKESK. J lost 6 bases, V lost 1 base, and 3 bases had no gene match. This receptor was obtained from a human donor in good health. The source material was sorted CD4+, CD8+, or CD8+CD57+ T cells (not recorded which) from PBMCs. This rearrangement joins TRBV14 to TRBJ1-6; 7 bases are a match to TRBD1. The CDR3 DNA reads as TGTGCCAGCAGCCAAGTGTCAGGGGGTAATTCACCCCTCCACTTT. Protein sequence: CASSQVSGGNSPLHF.